A selection of T cell receptor beta chains follows, all from one sample in a study of blood T cell repertoires in COVID-19. Some clones are missing from TCRdb's copy, which holds only in-frame ones; the method was immunoSEQ multiplex PCR. The sample carries a few hundred thousand clones, 75% to 85% recorded once. Sequencing was done on a sample of peripheral blood. The receptors shown here come from a woman aged 70-85 years with COVID-19, enrolled during active disease. The CDR3 runs from the conserved cysteine through the conserved F or W. Fields, in order: V gene, D gene, J gene, clone size, CDR3 length, CDR3 DNA, CDR3 protein. D genes are given only for firm matches. Part of the rows lack a size; the others show once, few, many or a class for expanded clones.

>TRBV5-6|.|TRBJ2-7|.|14
TGTGCCAGCAGCTTGGGCTCAGGGAACCACGAGCAGTACTTC
CASSLGSGNHEQYF
>TRBV14|.|TRBJ2-1|.|14
TGTGCCAGCAGCCTCCGGCAGGGGTACAATGAGCAGTTCTTC
CASSLRQGYNEQFF
>TRBV4-2|.|TRBJ1-2|.|13
TGTGCCAGCAGCCGCCCGACAGGCTATGGCTACACCTTC
CASSRPTGYGYTF
>TRBV18|TRBD1|TRBJ1-2|once|17
TGTGCCAGCTCACCTGCCACCGGACAGGGGTTTAACTATGGCTACACCTTC
CASSPATGQGFNYGYTF
>TRBV10-3|.|TRBJ2-1|.|15
TGTGCCATCACCCTGGGTAGCGGTGCCTACAATGAGCAGTTCTTC
CAITLGSGAYNEQFF
>TRBV24-1|TRBD1|TRBJ2-3|once|15
TGTGCCACCAGTGCCAGGGACAGGGGAACAGATACGCAGTATTTT
CATSARDRGTDTQYF
>TRBV11-2|.|TRBJ1-2|.|13
TGTGCCAGCAGCCCGGCGGGTGTTAGCGGCTACACCTTC
CASSPAGVSGYTF
>TRBV7-9|TRBD1|TRBJ1-3|medium-sized|16
TGTGCCAGCACCACACCGGACAGGGGGGTCGGAAACACCATATATTTT
CASTTPDRGVGNTIYF
>TRBV6-5|.|TRBJ2-7|.|14
TGTGCCAGCAGCCGCCTACAGGGCTCCTACGAGCAGTACTTC
CASSRLQGSYEQYF
>TRBV7-2|.|TRBJ2-5|.|14
TGTGCCAGCAGCTTCCAGAATGGAGGAGAGACCCAGTACTTC
CASSFQNGGETQYF
>TRBV7-9|.|TRBJ2-7|.|16
TGTGCCAGCAGCTTGGTAAATAGAGGGCTCTCCTACGAGCAGTACTTC
CASSLVNRGLSYEQYF
>TRBV3-1/TRBV3-2|.|TRBJ1-5|.|14
TGTGCCAGCAGCCACCGAGGGGGAAATCAGCCCCAGCATTTT
CASSHRGGNQPQHF
>TRBV7-3|TRBD2|TRBJ2-5|.|15
TGTGCCAGCAGCGCACTAGCGGGAGGACTAAAGACCCAGTACTTC
CASSALAGGLKTQYF
>TRBV2|.|TRBJ1-4|few|13
TGTGCCAGCAGTGAGGGGGAGGATGAAAAACTGTTTTTT
CASSEGEDEKLFF
>TRBV5-8|TRBD1|TRBJ2-5|.|17
TGTGCCAGCAGCTTGGTTAGAGATGGGACAGGGGGCGAGACCCAGTACTTC
CASSLVRDGTGGETQYF
>TRBV7-9|.|TRBJ1-5|.|14
TGTGCCAGCAGCTTAGGCAGGGAACGTCAGCCCCAGCATTTT
CASSLGRERQPQHF
>TRBV24-1|TRBD1|TRBJ2-3|.|16
TGTGCCACCAGTGATTTAAACAGGGGGTTGACAGATACGCAGTATTTT
CATSDLNRGLTDTQYF
>TRBV28|.|TRBJ1-6|.|14
TGTGCCAGCAGTCCGGGACACTATAATTCACCCCTCCACTTT
CASSPGHYNSPLHF
>TRBV5-4|.|TRBJ1-5|.|14
TGTGCCAGCAGCTTCGGGGGGACCAATCAGCCCCAGCATTTT
CASSFGGTNQPQHF
>TRBV27|.|TRBJ1-1|.|12
TGTGCCAGCAGTCAACTCGGGACTGAAGCTTTCTTT
CASSQLGTEAFF
>TRBV27|TRBD1|TRBJ2-3|.|15
TGTGCCAGCAGTTTACAGGGGGTCCTCACAGATACGCAGTATTTT
CASSLQGVLTDTQYF
>TRBV25-1|TRBD1|TRBJ1-2|once|15
TGTGCCAGCAGTGGAAGGACAGGGTATCCCTCTGGCTACACCTTC
CASSGRTGYPSGYTF
>TRBV27|.|TRBJ2-3|.|16
TGTGCCAGCAGTTACGATCGGGGTTCTAGCACAGATACGCAGTATTTT
CASSYDRGSSTDTQYF
>TRBV29-1|.|TRBJ2-7|.|13
TGCAGCGTCTCCGGGTTCGCCAATCGCGAGCAGTACTTC
CSVSGFANREQYF